These T cell receptor beta chains were read from a single sample in a study of human T cells and chemical hapten exposure. Via MiXCR, TCRdb re-called the RACE reads, giving one row per CDR3 protein. The sample includes approximately 260,000 distinct CDR3 sequences, about 9% of them seen just once. Sequencing used whole blood, obtained in connection with sensitization to the hapten diphenylcyclopropenone (DPC). These TCRs come from a woman between 40 and 55 years old with alopecia areata. Some clones in this sample may be carry-over from other donors' samples. CDR3s include the opening cysteine and the closing phenylalanine or tryptophan. The order of the fields is V gene, clone size, D gene, J gene, CDR3 protein, CDR3 DNA. D genes are given only for firm matches. Clone sizes are given selectively: once, few, many, or a class where the clone is expanded.

v_call: TRBV6-5; clone_size: few; d_call: .; j_call: TRBJ1-2; cdr3_aa: CASSFGGLSGYTF; cdr3_nt: TGTGCCAGCTCGTTCGGGGGCCTATCTGGCTACACCTTC
v_call: TRBV12-3/TRBV12-4; clone_size: .; d_call: .; j_call: TRBJ2-2; cdr3_aa: CASSLAGKESYTGELFF; cdr3_nt: TGTGCCAGCAGTTTGGCAGGGAAGGAATCATACACCGGGGAGCTGTTTTTT
v_call: TRBV20-1; clone_size: .; d_call: .; j_call: TRBJ2-3; cdr3_aa: CSAREVSGWRDTQYF; cdr3_nt: TGCAGTGCTAGAGAGGTCAGCGGGTGGCGAGATACGCAGTATTTT
v_call: TRBV7-6; clone_size: many; d_call: TRBD1; j_call: TRBJ2-1; cdr3_aa: CASSLTTGLGNEQFF; cdr3_nt: TGTGCCAGCAGCTTAACGACAGGGCTGGGCAATGAGCAGTTCTTC
v_call: TRBV6-2/TRBV6-3; clone_size: many; d_call: TRBD1; j_call: TRBJ1-5; cdr3_aa: CASRDRTGGNQPQHF; cdr3_nt: TGTGCCAGCAGGGACAGGACGGGGGGCAATCAGCCCCAGCATTTT
v_call: TRBV10-3; clone_size: few; d_call: .; j_call: TRBJ1-5; cdr3_aa: CAISEDGNQPQHF; cdr3_nt: TGTGCCATCAGTGAGGACGGCAATCAGCCCCAGCATTTT
v_call: TRBV7-2; clone_size: many; d_call: .; j_call: TRBJ2-7; cdr3_aa: CASSRPGPINEQYF; cdr3_nt: TGTGCCAGCAGTCGACCCGGGCCTATTAACGAGCAGTACTTC
v_call: TRBV5-5; clone_size: few; d_call: TRBD1; j_call: TRBJ2-5; cdr3_aa: CASSSTGMETQYF; cdr3_nt: TGTGCCAGCAGCTCGACAGGGATGGAGACCCAGTACTTC
v_call: TRBV6-5; clone_size: few; d_call: .; j_call: TRBJ2-5; cdr3_aa: CASSYGLPNQLETQYF; cdr3_nt: TGTGCCAGCAGTTACGGGCTCCCCAATCAATTAGAGACCCAGTACTTC
v_call: TRBV7-9; clone_size: many; d_call: .; j_call: TRBJ1-6; cdr3_aa: CASSSQGGNSPLHF; cdr3_nt: TGTGCCAGCAGCTCACAGGGTGGAAATTCACCCCTCCACTTT
v_call: TRBV18; clone_size: .; d_call: .; j_call: TRBJ2-7; cdr3_aa: CASSPTHGLSYEQYF; cdr3_nt: TGTGCCAGCTCACCGACCCACGGGCTTTCCTACGAGCAGTACTTC
v_call: TRBV28; clone_size: few; d_call: TRBD1; j_call: TRBJ2-2; cdr3_aa: CASSLSVGQGGTGELFF; cdr3_nt: TGTGCCAGCAGCCTAAGTGTGGGACAGGGCGGCACCGGGGAGCTGTTTTTT
v_call: TRBV9; clone_size: few; d_call: .; j_call: TRBJ2-3; cdr3_aa: CASSVDGDHTDTQYF; cdr3_nt: TGTGCCAGCAGCGTAGATGGCGACCACACAGATACGCAGTATTTT
v_call: TRBV10-3; clone_size: .; d_call: .; j_call: TRBJ1-1; cdr3_aa: CAISDQERGETEAFF; cdr3_nt: TGTGCCATCAGTGATCAGGAAAGGGGTGAAACTGAAGCTTTCTTT
v_call: TRBV6-2/TRBV6-3; clone_size: .; d_call: TRBD1; j_call: TRBJ1-2; cdr3_aa: CASSDREGYGYTF; cdr3_nt: TGTGCCAGCAGTGACAGGGAGGGGTATGGCTACACCTTC
v_call: TRBV29-1; clone_size: few; d_call: TRBD1; j_call: TRBJ1-1; cdr3_aa: CSAAGGGPDTEAFF; cdr3_nt: TGCAGCGCCGCAGGGGGGGGCCCGGACACTGAAGCTTTCTTT
v_call: TRBV5-6; clone_size: .; d_call: TRBD1; j_call: TRBJ2-7; cdr3_aa: CASRRPGQAAYEQYF; cdr3_nt: TGTGCCAGCAGACGTCCCGGACAGGCAGCCTACGAGCAGTACTTC
v_call: TRBV3-1; clone_size: .; d_call: .; j_call: TRBJ1-1; cdr3_aa: CASSQERREAFF; cdr3_nt: TGTGCCAGCAGCCAAGAGAGACGTGAAGCTTTCTTT
v_call: TRBV6-6; clone_size: few; d_call: .; j_call: TRBJ1-5; cdr3_aa: CASSRRGGGNQPQHF; cdr3_nt: TGTGCCAGCAGCCGAAGGGGCGGGGGCAATCAGCCCCAGCATTTT
v_call: TRBV12-3/TRBV12-4; clone_size: few; d_call: .; j_call: TRBJ1-1; cdr3_aa: CASILNTEAFF; cdr3_nt: TGTGCCAGCATTCTGAACACTGAAGCTTTCTTT
v_call: TRBV7-2; clone_size: few; d_call: TRBD1; j_call: TRBJ2-7; cdr3_aa: CASSLALAGGNEQYF; cdr3_nt: TGTGCCAGCAGCTTAGCGCTGGCAGGGGGTAACGAGCAGTACTTC
v_call: TRBV12-3/TRBV12-4; clone_size: .; d_call: TRBD2; j_call: TRBJ2-3; cdr3_aa: CASSWREGTDTQYF; cdr3_nt: TGTGCCAGCAGTTGGCGGGAGGGGACAGATACGCAGTATTTT
v_call: TRBV20-1; clone_size: .; d_call: .; j_call: TRBJ2-7; cdr3_aa: CSAVRDTGLYEQYF; cdr3_nt: TGCAGTGCCGTCCGGGACACGGGACTCTACGAGCAGTACTTC
v_call: TRBV6-6; clone_size: many; d_call: TRBD1; j_call: TRBJ2-7; cdr3_aa: CASSSQGATYEQYF; cdr3_nt: TGTGCCAGCAGTTCTCAGGGGGCGACGTACGAGCAGTACTTC
v_call: TRBV28; clone_size: few; d_call: TRBD1; j_call: TRBJ1-2; cdr3_aa: CASSFLDRGHTF; cdr3_nt: TGTGCCAGCAGTTTCCTGGACAGGGGTCACACCTTC
v_call: TRBV12-3/TRBV12-4; clone_size: .; d_call: .; j_call: TRBJ2-7; cdr3_aa: CASSLGGLAIRHEQYF; cdr3_nt: TGTGCCAGCAGTTTAGGGGGGCTAGCGATTCGGCACGAGCAGTACTTC
v_call: TRBV20-1; clone_size: many; d_call: .; j_call: TRBJ1-4; cdr3_aa: CSATGGAGGANEKLFF; cdr3_nt: TGCAGTGCTACTGGGGGGGCCGGTGGTGCTAATGAAAAACTGTTTTTT
v_call: TRBV6-6; clone_size: few; d_call: TRBD1; j_call: TRBJ2-7; cdr3_aa: CASSRAPGQGGYEQYF; cdr3_nt: TGTGCCAGCAGTCGTGCTCCGGGACAGGGGGGTTACGAGCAGTACTTC
v_call: TRBV13; clone_size: .; d_call: .; j_call: TRBJ2-3; cdr3_aa: CASSTQDGASTDTQYF; cdr3_nt: TGTGCCAGCAGCACTCAAGATGGGGCTAGCACAGATACGCAGTATTTT
v_call: TRBV12-3/TRBV12-4; clone_size: .; d_call: .; j_call: TRBJ2-5; cdr3_aa: CASSPPFETQYF; cdr3_nt: TGTGCCAGCAGTCCCCCGTTCGAGACCCAGTACTTC
v_call: TRBV15; clone_size: many; d_call: TRBD1; j_call: TRBJ1-4; cdr3_aa: CATSRRTGTDNEKLFF; cdr3_nt: TGTGCCACCAGCAGACGAACCGGGACAGATAATGAAAAACTGTTTTTT
v_call: TRBV11-2; clone_size: .; d_call: TRBD2; j_call: TRBJ2-2; cdr3_aa: CASSKTSGAYGELFF; cdr3_nt: TGTGCCAGCAGCAAGACTAGCGGGGCTTACGGGGAGCTGTTTTTT
v_call: TRBV12-3/TRBV12-4; clone_size: many; d_call: .; j_call: TRBJ2-7; cdr3_aa: CASSLAQSYFNEQYF; cdr3_nt: TGTGCCAGCAGTTTAGCGCAAAGCTATTTCAACGAGCAGTACTTC
v_call: TRBV12-3/TRBV12-4; clone_size: .; d_call: .; j_call: TRBJ1-4; cdr3_aa: CASSLNGEKLFF; cdr3_nt: TGTGCCAGCAGTTTGAACGGGGAAAAACTGTTTTTT
v_call: TRBV20-1; clone_size: many; d_call: TRBD1; j_call: TRBJ1-6; cdr3_aa: CSARGTVYNSPLHF; cdr3_nt: TGCAGTGCTAGGGGGACAGTTTATAATTCACCCCTCCACTTT
v_call: TRBV21-1; clone_size: .; d_call: .; j_call: TRBJ2-1; cdr3_aa: CASKTRARGGYNEQFF; cdr3_nt: TGTGCCAGCAAGACGCGAGCCCGGGGGGGGTACAATGAGCAGTTCTTC